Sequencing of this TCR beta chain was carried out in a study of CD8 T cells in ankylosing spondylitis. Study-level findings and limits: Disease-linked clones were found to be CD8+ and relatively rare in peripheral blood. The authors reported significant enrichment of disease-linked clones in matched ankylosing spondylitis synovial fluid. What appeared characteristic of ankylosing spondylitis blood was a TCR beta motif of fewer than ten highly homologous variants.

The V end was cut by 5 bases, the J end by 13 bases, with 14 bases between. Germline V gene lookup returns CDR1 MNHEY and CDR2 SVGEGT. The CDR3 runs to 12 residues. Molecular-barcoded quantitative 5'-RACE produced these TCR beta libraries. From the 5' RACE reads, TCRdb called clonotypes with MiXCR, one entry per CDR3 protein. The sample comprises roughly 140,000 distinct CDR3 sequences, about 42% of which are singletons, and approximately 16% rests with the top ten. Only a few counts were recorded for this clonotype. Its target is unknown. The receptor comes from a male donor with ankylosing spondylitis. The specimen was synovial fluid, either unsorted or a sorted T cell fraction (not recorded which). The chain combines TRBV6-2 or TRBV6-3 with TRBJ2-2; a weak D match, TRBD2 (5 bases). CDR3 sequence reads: CASSIGISGLFF. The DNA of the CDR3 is TGTGCCAGCAGTATCGGGATTAGTGGGCTGTTTTTT.